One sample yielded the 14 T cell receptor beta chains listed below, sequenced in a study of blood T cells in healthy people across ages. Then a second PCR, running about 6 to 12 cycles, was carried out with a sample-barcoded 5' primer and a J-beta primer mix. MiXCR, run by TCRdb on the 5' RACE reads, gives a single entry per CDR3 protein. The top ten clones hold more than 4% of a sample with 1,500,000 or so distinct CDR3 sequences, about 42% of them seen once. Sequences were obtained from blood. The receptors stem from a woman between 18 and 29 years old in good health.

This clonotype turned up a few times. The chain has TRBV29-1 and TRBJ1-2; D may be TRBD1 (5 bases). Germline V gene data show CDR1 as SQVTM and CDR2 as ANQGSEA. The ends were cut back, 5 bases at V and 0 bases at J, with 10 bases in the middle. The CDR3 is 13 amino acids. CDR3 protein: CSVNGGANYGYTF. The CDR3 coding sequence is TGCAGCGTTAATGGGGGAGCTAACTATGGCTACACCTTC.

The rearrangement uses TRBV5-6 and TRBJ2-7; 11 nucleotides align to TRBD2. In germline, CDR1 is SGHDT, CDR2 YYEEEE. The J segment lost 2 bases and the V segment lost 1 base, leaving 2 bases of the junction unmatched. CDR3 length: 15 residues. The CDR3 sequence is CASSLTSGSAYEQYF. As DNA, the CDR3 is TGTGCCAGCAGCTTGACTAGCGGGAGCGCCTACGAGCAGTACTTC.

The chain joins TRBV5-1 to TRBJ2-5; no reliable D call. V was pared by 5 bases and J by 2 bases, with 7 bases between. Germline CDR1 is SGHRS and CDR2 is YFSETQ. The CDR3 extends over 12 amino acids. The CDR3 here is CASRAQQETQYF. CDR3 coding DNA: TGCGCCAGCAGGGCACAGCAAGAGACCCAGTACTTC.

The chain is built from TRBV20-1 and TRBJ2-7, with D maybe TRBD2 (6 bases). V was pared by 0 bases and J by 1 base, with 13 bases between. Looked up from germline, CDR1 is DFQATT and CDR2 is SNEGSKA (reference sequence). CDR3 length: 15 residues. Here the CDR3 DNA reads TGCAGTGCTAGAGATCCCGTTGCGGGATCCTACGAGCAGTACTTC. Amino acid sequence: CSARDPVAGSYEQYF.

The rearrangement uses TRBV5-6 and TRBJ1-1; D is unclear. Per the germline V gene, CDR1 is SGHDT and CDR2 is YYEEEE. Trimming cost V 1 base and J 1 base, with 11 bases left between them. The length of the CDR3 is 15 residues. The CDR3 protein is CASSLRSTTNTEAFF. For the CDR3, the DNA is TGTGCCAGCAGCTTGAGGTCCACTACGAACACTGAAGCTTTCTTT.

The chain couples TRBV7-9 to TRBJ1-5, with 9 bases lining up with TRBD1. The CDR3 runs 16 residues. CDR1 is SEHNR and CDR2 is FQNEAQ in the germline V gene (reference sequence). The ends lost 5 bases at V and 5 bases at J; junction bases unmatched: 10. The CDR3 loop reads CASSLSRGQGHQPQHF. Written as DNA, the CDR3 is TGTGCCAGCAGCCTCAGCCGGGGACAGGGACATCAGCCCCAGCATTTT.

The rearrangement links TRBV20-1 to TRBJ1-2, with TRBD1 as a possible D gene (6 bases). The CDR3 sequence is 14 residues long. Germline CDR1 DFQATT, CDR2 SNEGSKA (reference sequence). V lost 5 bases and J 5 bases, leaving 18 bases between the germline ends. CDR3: CSAAEGGGRYGYTF. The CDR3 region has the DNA TGCAGTGCTGCGGAGGGGGGTGGGAGATATGGCTACACCTTC.

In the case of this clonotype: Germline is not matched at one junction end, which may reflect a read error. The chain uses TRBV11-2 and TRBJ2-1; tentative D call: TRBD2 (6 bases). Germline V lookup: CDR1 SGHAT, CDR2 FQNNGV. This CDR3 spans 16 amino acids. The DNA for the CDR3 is TGCGCCAGCAGCTTCACGTTGGGACTCCTACAGAATGAGCAGTTCTTC. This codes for CASSFTLGLLQNEQFF.

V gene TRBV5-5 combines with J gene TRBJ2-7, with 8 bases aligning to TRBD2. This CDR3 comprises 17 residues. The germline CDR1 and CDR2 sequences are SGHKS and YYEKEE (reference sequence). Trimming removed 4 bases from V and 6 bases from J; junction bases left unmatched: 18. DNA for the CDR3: TGTGCCAGCAGCCTGTTCCTCACGGGGGGGCAAGGTAGCGAGCAGTACTTC. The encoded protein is CASSLFLTGGQGSEQYF. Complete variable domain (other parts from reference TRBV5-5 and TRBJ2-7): DAGVTQSPTHLIKTRGQQVTLRCSPISGHKSVSWYQQVLGQGPQFIFQYYEKEERGRGNFPDRFSARQFPNYSSELNVNALLLGDSALYLCASSLFLTGGQGSEQYFGPGTRLTVT.

CDR3 coding DNA: TGTGCCAGCAGTTACTCGAGTAAAAAGCAGCCCCAGCATTTT. It yields the protein CASSYSSKKQPQHF. The chain combines TRBV6-2 or TRBV6-3 with TRBJ1-5; unclear D gene. CDR3 size: 14 residues. Germline CDR1 reads MNHEY; CDR2 reads SVGEGT. V lost 0 bases and J lost 7, with 10 bases in between.

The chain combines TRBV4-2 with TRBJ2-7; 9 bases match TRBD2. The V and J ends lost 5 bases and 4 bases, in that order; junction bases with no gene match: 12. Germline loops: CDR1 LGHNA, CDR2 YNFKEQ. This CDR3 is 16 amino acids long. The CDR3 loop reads CASSTSRNSGSYEQYF. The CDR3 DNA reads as TGTGCCAGCAGCACAAGTCGGAATAGCGGGAGTTACGAGCAGTACTTC.

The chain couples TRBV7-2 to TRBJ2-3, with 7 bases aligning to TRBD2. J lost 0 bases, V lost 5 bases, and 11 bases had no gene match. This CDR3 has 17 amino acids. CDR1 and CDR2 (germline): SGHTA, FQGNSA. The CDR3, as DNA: TGTGCCAGCAGCCTAGGCCCACTAGCGACTAGCACAGATACGCAGTATTTT. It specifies CASSLGPLATSTDTQYF.

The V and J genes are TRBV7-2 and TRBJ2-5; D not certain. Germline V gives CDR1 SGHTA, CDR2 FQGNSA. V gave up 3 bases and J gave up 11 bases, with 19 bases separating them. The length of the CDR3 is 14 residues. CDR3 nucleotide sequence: TGTGCCAGCAGCTTCCTTAGTGTGTCGGATGAGCAGTACTTC. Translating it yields CASSFLSVSDEQYF.

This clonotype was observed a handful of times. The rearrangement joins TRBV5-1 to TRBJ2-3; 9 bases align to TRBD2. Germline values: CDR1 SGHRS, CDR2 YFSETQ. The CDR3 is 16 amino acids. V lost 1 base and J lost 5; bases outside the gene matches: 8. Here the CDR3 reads CASSLRPTSGRDTQYF. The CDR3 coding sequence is TGCGCCAGCAGCTTGAGGCCGACTAGCGGACGAGATACGCAGTATTTT.